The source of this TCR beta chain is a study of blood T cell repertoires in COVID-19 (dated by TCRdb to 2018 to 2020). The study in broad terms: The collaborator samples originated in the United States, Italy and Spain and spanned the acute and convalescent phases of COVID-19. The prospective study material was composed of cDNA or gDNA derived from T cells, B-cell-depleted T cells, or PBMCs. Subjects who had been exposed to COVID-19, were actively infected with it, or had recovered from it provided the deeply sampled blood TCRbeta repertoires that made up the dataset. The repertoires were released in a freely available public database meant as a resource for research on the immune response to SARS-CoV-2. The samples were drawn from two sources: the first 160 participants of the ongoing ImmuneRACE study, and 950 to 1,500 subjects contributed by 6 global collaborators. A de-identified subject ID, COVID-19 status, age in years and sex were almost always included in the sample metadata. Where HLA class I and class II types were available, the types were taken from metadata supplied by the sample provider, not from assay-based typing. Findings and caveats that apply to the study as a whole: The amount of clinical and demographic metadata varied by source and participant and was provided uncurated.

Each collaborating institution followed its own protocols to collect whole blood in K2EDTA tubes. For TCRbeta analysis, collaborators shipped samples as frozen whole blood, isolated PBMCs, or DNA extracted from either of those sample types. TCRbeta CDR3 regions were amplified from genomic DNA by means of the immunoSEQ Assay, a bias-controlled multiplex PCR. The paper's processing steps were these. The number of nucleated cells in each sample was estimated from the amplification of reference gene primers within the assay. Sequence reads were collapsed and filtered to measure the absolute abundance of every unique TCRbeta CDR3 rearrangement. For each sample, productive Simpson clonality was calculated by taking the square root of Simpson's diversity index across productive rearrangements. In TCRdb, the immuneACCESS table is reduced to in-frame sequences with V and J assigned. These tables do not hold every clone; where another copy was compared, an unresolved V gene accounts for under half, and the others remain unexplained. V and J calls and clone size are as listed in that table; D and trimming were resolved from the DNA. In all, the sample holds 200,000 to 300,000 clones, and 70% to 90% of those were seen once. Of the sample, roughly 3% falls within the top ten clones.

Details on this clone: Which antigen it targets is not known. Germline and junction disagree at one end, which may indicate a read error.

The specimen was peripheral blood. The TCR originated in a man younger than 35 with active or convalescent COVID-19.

In nucleotide form, the sequence is TGTGCCAGCAGGGGCCGGGACAGGGTGGAGAGTTTATCCTTC. The resulting protein is CASRGRDRVESLSF. The chain is made from TRBV9 and TRBJ1-2, and TRBD1 matches 9 of the central bases. CDR3 length: 14 amino acids, cysteine to phenylalanine. The DNA shown is the 42-base CDR3, in frame from base 1. CDR1 and CDR2 were assigned from the germline V gene as SGDLS and YYNGEE.